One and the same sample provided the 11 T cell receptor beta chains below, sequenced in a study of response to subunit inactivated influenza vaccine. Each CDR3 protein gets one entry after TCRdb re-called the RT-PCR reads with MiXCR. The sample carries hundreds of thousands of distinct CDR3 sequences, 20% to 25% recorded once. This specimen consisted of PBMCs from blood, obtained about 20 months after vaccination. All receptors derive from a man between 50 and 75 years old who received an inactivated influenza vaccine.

The CDR3 protein is CASSSIFGGDYGYTF. As DNA, the CDR3 is TGTGCCAGCAGCAGTATTTTCGGTGGGGACTATGGCTACACCTTC. The gene calls are TRBV12-3 or TRBV12-4 and TRBJ1-2, with no clear D. V lost 6 bases, J lost 3 bases, and 17 bases lay in between. The CDR3 is 15 amino acids.

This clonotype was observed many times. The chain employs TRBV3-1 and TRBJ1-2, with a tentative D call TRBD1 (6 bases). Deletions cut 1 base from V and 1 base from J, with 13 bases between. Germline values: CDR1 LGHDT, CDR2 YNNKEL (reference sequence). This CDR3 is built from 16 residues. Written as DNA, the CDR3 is TGTGCCAGCAGCCAAGCGGGGAGACAGGTTAACTATGGCTACACCTTC. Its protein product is CASSQAGRQVNYGYTF.

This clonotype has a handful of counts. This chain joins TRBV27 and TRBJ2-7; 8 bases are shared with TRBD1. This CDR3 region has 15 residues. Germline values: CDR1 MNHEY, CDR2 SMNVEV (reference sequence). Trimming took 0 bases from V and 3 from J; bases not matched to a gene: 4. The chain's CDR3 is CASSLSGTGYYEQYF. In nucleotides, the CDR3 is TGTGCCAGCAGTTTATCAGGGACAGGTTACTACGAGCAGTACTTC.

As DNA, the CDR3 is TGCAGCGTGCGCAGGGGTTCCGAAAAACTGTTTTTT. It translates to CSVRRGSEKLFF. The chain employs TRBV29-1 and TRBJ1-4; possible D gene TRBD1, 6 bases. Germline CDR1 and CDR2: SQVTM and ANQGSEA. This CDR3 contains 12 residues. Trimming cost V 6 bases and J 8 bases, with 13 bases left between them.

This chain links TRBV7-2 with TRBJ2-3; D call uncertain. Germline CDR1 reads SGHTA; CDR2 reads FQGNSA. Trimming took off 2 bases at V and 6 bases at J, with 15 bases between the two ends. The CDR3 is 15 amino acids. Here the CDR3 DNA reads TGTGCCAGCAGCTTATCAGGCCTCACCTACGATACGCAGTATTTT. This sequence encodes CASSLSGLTYDTQYF. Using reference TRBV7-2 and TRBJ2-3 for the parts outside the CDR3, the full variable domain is GAGVSQSPSNKVTEKGKDVELRCDPISGHTALYWYRQSLGQGLEFLIYFQGNSAPDKSGLPSDRFSAERTGGSVSTLTIQRTQQEDSAVYLCASSLSGLTYDTQYFGPGTRLTVL.

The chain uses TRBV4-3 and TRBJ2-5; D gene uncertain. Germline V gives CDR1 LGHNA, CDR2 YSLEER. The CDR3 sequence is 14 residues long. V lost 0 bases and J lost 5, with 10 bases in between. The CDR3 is CASSQDVKTETQYF. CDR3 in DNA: TGCGCCAGCAGCCAAGATGTCAAGACGGAGACCCAGTACTTC.

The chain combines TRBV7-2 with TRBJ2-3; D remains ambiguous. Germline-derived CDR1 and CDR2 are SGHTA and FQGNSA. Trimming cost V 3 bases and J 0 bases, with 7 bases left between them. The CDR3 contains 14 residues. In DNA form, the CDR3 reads TGTGCCAGCAGCTTTCTGGACAGCACAGATACGCAGTATTTT. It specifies CASSFLDSTDTQYF.

As DNA, the CDR3 is TGTGCCAGCAGTCGACAGGTGTCCGACTATGGCTACACCTTC. It yields the protein CASSRQVSDYGYTF. The rearrangement uses TRBV6-2 or TRBV6-3 and TRBJ1-2, with a tentative D call TRBD1 (6 bases). Germline CDR1 is MNHEY and CDR2 is SVGEGT. The CDR3 is made up of 14 amino acids. V was cut by 5 bases and J by 3 bases, with 13 bases left in between.

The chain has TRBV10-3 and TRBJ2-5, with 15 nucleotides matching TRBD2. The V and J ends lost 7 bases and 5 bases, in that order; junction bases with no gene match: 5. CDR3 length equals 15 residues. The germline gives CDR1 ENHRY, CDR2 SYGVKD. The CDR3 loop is CAIKGLAGGPETQYF. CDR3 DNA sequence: TGTGCCATCAAAGGACTAGCGGGGGGGCCGGAGACCCAGTACTTC.

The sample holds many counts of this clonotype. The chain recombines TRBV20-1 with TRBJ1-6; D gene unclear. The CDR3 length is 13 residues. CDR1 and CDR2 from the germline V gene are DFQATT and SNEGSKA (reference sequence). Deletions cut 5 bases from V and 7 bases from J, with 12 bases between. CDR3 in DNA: TGCAGTGCTCCTCAGGAGCCGAATTCACCCCTCCACTTT. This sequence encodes CSAPQEPNSPLHF.

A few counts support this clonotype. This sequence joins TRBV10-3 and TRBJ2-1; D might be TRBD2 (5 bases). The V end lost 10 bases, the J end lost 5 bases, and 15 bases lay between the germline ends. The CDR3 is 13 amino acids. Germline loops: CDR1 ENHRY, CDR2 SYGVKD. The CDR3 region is CATGKDGNNEQFF. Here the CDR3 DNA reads TGTGCCACCGGGAAGGACGGGAACAATGAGCAGTTCTTC.